The next 20 T cell receptor beta chains were all read from a single sample in a study of blood T cell repertoires in COVID-19. Method: immunoSEQ multiplex PCR; TCRdb's copy keeps in-frame clones and lacks some. This sample has 70,000 to 90,000 clones, with roughly 85% found just once. The specimen sequenced was peripheral blood. These receptors were obtained from a man aged 55-75 years with acute or convalescent COVID-19.

This clone was counted only a few times. The rearrangement uses TRBV27 and TRBJ2-1, with TRBD2 identical over 14 bases. Germline assignment: CDR1 MNHEY and CDR2 SMNVEV (reference sequence). Losses at the gene ends were 10 bases for V and 3 bases for J; bases not matched to a gene: 14. The CDR3 loop spans 18 amino acids. The CDR3 protein is CAKDLTSGGADYYNEQFF. DNA for the CDR3: TGTGCCAAAGATTTGACTAGCGGGGGGGCCGACTACTACAATGAGCAGTTCTTC.

The rearrangement uses TRBV19 and TRBJ1-5, with D possibly TRBD1 on 6 matching bases. V lost 6 bases, J lost 4 bases, and 16 bases lay in between. This CDR3 has 15 residues. Per the germline V gene, CDR1 is LNHDA and CDR2 is SQIVND (reference sequence). CDR3 sequence: CASRAQQGRNQPQHF. The CDR3 DNA sequence: TGTGCCAGTAGAGCCCAACAGGGCAGGAATCAGCCCCAGCATTTT.

The chain employs TRBV5-1 and TRBJ2-2, with D possibly TRBD2 on 5 matching bases. The CDR3 covers 16 residues. Trimming left V 0 bases short and J 2 bases short, with 11 bases between. The V gene's germline CDR1 is SGHRS and CDR2 YFSETQ. The DNA for the CDR3 is TGCGCCAGCAGCTTGGACGGTAGCGATAACACCGGGGAGCTGTTTTTT. Translation: CASSLDGSDNTGELFF.

This chain links TRBV5-4 with TRBJ2-1; TRBD2 aligns across 11 bases. CDR1 is SGHNT, CDR2 YYREEE, per germline (reference sequence). This CDR3 has 16 amino acids. J lost 0 bases, V lost 2 bases, and 1 base had no gene match. CDR3 coding DNA: TGTGCCAGCAGCTTCACTAGCGGGAGCTCCTACAATGAGCAGTTCTTC. Its translation: CASSFTSGSSYNEQFF.

The chain carries TRBV5-4 and TRBJ2-7, with TRBD1 matching 8 bases. Germline V gene lookup returns CDR1 SGHNT and CDR2 YYREEE (reference sequence). V was pared by 4 bases and J by 3 bases, with 6 bases of the junction left unmatched. CDR3 length equals 14 residues. The CDR3 nucleotides read TGTGCCAGCAGCAGGGGACAGGACTACTACGAGCAGTACTTC. This translates into CASSRGQDYYEQYF. The whole variable domain, filled in from reference TRBV5-4 and TRBJ2-7, reads ETGVTQSPTHLIKTRGQQVTLRCSSQSGHNTVSWYQQALGQGPQFIFQYYREEENGRGNFPPRFSGLQFPNYSSELNVNALELDDSALYLCASSRGQDYYEQYFGPGTRLTVT.

The chain employs TRBV7-9 and TRBJ2-3; 12 bases agree with TRBD2. CDR3 length: 16 residues. Germline CDR1 SEHNR, CDR2 FQNEAQ (reference sequence). V lost 1 base, J lost 9 bases, and 8 bases stayed unmatched. The CDR3 is CASSLGLAGAPGTQYF. The DNA of the CDR3 is TGTGCCAGCAGCTTAGGACTAGCGGGGGCCCCCGGGACGCAGTATTTT.

The genes are TRBV5-5 and TRBJ2-7; 11 bases map to TRBD1. This CDR3 has 15 residues. V trimming: 3 bases; J trimming: 5 bases; junction bases outside the gene matches: 7. Germline V gene lookup returns CDR1 SGHKS and CDR2 YYEKEE (reference sequence). This CDR3 is CASSSGTGGRDEQYF. CDR3 DNA sequence: TGTGCCAGCAGCTCGGGGACAGGGGGTAGGGACGAGCAGTACTTC.

In its sample, this clone was seen once. The rearrangement uses TRBV6-1 and TRBJ1-3; TRBD1 is a possible D gene (5 bases). The CDR3 sequence is 13 residues long. From germline, CDR1 is MNHNS and CDR2 SASEGT. With 0 bases removed from V and 8 bases from J, the gap between germline ends came to 8 bases. CDR3 in amino acids: CASSEAGVHTIYF. CDR3 sequence (DNA): TGTGCCAGCAGTGAAGCAGGGGTACACACCATATATTTT.

This chain uses TRBV9 with TRBJ2-1; D unclear. V lost 2 bases, J lost 8 bases, and 8 bases lay in between. The CDR3 is made up of 12 amino acids. The V gene's germline CDR1 is SGDLS and CDR2 YYNGEE. Here the CDR3 DNA reads TGTGCCAGCAGCGTCGCCCCGGATGAGCAGTTCTTC. Translating it yields CASSVAPDEQFF. The full variable domain, completed using reference TRBV9 and TRBJ2-1, is DSGVTQTPKHLITATGQRVTLRCSPRSGDLSVYWYQQSLDQGLQFLIQYYNGEERAKGNILERFSAQQFPDLHSELNLSSLELGDSALYFCASSVAPDEQFFGPGTRLTVL.

This chain links TRBV15 with TRBJ1-1; 7 bases are shared with TRBD1. With 0 bases clipped from V and 4 bases from J, the junction kept 2 bases outside the gene matches. This CDR3 has 14 residues. CDR1 is LNHNV, CDR2 YYDKDF, per germline (reference sequence). The CDR3 sequence: CATSRDAGGTEAFF. The CDR3 DNA reads as TGTGCCACCAGCAGAGATGCAGGGGGCACTGAAGCTTTCTTT.

This chain connects TRBV5-6 to TRBJ2-5; maybe TRBD2 (6 bases). This CDR3 has 16 residues. V was trimmed by 4 bases and J by 4 bases, leaving 20 bases between them. Germline lookup yields CDR1 SGHDT and CDR2 YYEEEE. The CDR3 is CASSTEWRGNGETQYF. CDR3 sequence (DNA): TGTGCCAGCAGCACAGAATGGCGGGGTAACGGAGAGACCCAGTACTTC.

This clone was counted only a few times. The genes are TRBV20-1 and TRBJ2-1; D remains unclear. The CDR3 is 11 amino acids. Germline loops: CDR1 DFQATT, CDR2 SNEGSKA (reference sequence). Deletions cut 5 bases from V and 3 bases from J, with 5 bases between. This CDR3 reads CSAHFYNEQFF. The CDR3, as DNA: TGCAGTGCTCATTTCTACAATGAGCAGTTCTTC.

This chain links TRBV27 with TRBJ1-2, with TRBD1 matching 8 bases. Trimming cost V 5 bases and J 3 bases; bases outside gene matches: 8. Germline V gives CDR1 MNHEY, CDR2 SMNVEV (reference sequence). This CDR3 spans 15 amino acids. The CDR3 nucleotides are TGTGCCAGCAGTGGACTCAGGGGGCGCGACTATGGCTACACCTTC. This encodes CASSGLRGRDYGYTF.

The rearrangement links TRBV12-3 or TRBV12-4 to TRBJ1-1; D is ambiguous. V dropped 5 bases and J dropped 10 bases, with 11 bases sitting between them. The CDR3 has 11 amino acids. The CDR3 sequence is CASSPRRGAFF. The CDR3 DNA sequence: TGTGCCAGCAGTCCACGCCGGGGAGCTTTCTTT.

This clone came up once. The chain carries TRBV6-1 and TRBJ2-4; D is undetermined. Germline CDR1 reads MNHNS; CDR2 reads SASEGT. The length of the CDR3 is 13 residues. The V end was cut by 3 bases, the J end by 1 base, with 4 bases between. The CDR3 nucleotides read TGTGCCAGCAGTGAGCAGGCCAAAAACATTCAGTACTTC. The encoded protein is CASSEQAKNIQYF.

In DNA form, the CDR3 reads TGTGCCAGCAATGCTGGACAGGCCTACGAGCAGTACTTC. This translates into CASNAGQAYEQYF. The rearrangement joins TRBV18 to TRBJ2-7; 7 bases match TRBD1. CDR1 is KGHSH, CDR2 LQKENI, per germline. J lost 2 bases, V lost 8 bases, and 6 bases had no gene match. The CDR3 runs 13 residues.

This sequence joins TRBV2 and TRBJ2-7, with TRBD1 identical over 9 bases. The length of the CDR3 is 13 residues. V lost 8 bases, J lost 0 bases, and 2 bases stayed unmatched. Germline CDR1 reads SNHLY; CDR2 reads FYNNEI. The CDR3 here is CASRDRASYEQYF. The CDR3 DNA follows: TGTGCCAGCCGGGACAGGGCCTCCTACGAGCAGTACTTC.

The chain combines TRBV30 with TRBJ2-5, with 9 bases aligning to TRBD1. J was trimmed by 5 bases and V by 2 bases; bases with no gene match: 12. Germline V lookup: CDR1 GTSNPN, CDR2 SVGIG (reference sequence). The CDR3 loop spans 16 amino acids. CDR3 region: CAWSSPSTGGAETQYF. The CDR3, as DNA: TGTGCCTGGAGTTCCCCCTCTACAGGGGGCGCGGAGACCCAGTACTTC.

This sequence joins TRBV10-3 and TRBJ2-2; 15 nucleotides match TRBD2. Losses at the gene ends were 7 bases for V and 4 bases for J; bases not matched to a gene: 7. The CDR3 sequence is 17 residues long. Germline V gene lookup returns CDR1 ENHRY and CDR2 SYGVKD. As DNA, the CDR3 is TGTGCCATCACCCCAGGACTAGCGGGAGGGCGCACCGGGGAGCTGTTTTTT. This codes for CAITPGLAGGRTGELFF.

This chain links TRBV7-8 with TRBJ1-3; D not resolved. Trimming shortened V by 5 bases and J by 3 bases, and 14 bases separated the two germline ends. This CDR3 has 15 residues. Looked up from germline, CDR1 is SGHVS and CDR2 is FQNEAQ. The CDR3 loop is CASSPERLSGNTIYF. The DNA of the CDR3 is TGTGCCAGCAGCCCGGAGAGGTTGAGTGGAAACACCATATATTTT.